Following are 32 T cell receptor beta chains from one sample sequenced in a study of cytomegalovirus exposure and HLA in healthy donors. Use of 60 Vbeta and 13 Jbeta primers characterized the PCR. Here immunoSEQ multiplex PCR was the method, and the copy in TCRdb shows in-frame clones only, minus some. The sample yields 150,000 to 200,000 clones, about 59% seen once. Source material: PBMCs. The receptors derive from a man in his forties in good health and CMV-seronegative.

This clone was seen a few times. The V call is TRBV10-3, the J call TRBJ2-7; 7 bases match TRBD1. Germline trimming cut 9 bases from V and 6 bases from J; bases unmatched to any gene: 14. Germline lookup yields CDR1 ENHRY and CDR2 SYGVKD. CDR3 length: 14 amino acids. The CDR3 sequence is CAMAVGGELVEQYF. As DNA, the CDR3 is TGTGCCATGGCTGTAGGGGGCGAGTTGGTCGAGCAGTACTTC.

This clone was counted only a few times. The V and J genes are TRBV6-6 and TRBJ2-6; D is perhaps TRBD1 (5 bases). The germline V and J ends were trimmed by 7 bases and 4 bases, with 14 bases remaining between them. The CDR3 has 15 residues. Looked up from germline, CDR1 is MNHNY and CDR2 is SVGAGI (reference sequence). CDR3 nucleotides: TGTGCCAGCAACGAACAGGATGCGGGGGCCAACGTCCTGACTTTC. This sequence encodes CASNEQDAGANVLTF.

In its sample, this clone was seen a few times. The J gene is TRBJ2-2, the V gene TRBV19; possibly TRBD1 for D (5 bases). This CDR3 region has 15 residues. Between the trimmed V and J ends, which lost 4 bases and 4 bases, there was a span of 13 bases. The germline V gene has CDR1 LNHDA and CDR2 SQIVND (reference sequence). CDR3 amino acids: CASSRSWGVTGELFF. The DNA of the CDR3 is TGTGCCAGTAGTAGGAGTTGGGGCGTCACCGGGGAGCTGTTTTTT.

The chain uses TRBV7-2 and TRBJ2-7; D remains unclear. From germline, CDR1 is SGHTA and CDR2 FQGNSA. Trimming shortened V by 1 base and J by 5 bases, and 6 bases separated the two germline ends. This CDR3 is 12 amino acids long. CDR3 protein: CASSLGANEQYF. CDR3 nucleotide sequence: TGTGCCAGCAGCTTAGGGGCTAACGAGCAGTACTTC.

J is TRBJ2-3 and V is TRBV12-5; no clear D. This CDR3 region has 15 residues. The germline V gene encodes CDR1 LGHNT and CDR2 FRNRAP. Trimming took off 6 bases at V and 2 bases at J, with 15 bases between the two ends. The CDR3 sequence is CASGLGLYNTDTQYF. In DNA form, the CDR3 reads TGTGCTAGTGGCCTGGGCCTGTATAACACAGATACGCAGTATTTT.

The chain couples TRBV11-2 to TRBJ1-1; D ambiguous. This CDR3 comprises 12 residues. Trimming removed 2 bases at V and 5 bases at J, with 6 bases between. Germline CDR1 and CDR2: SGHAT and FQNNGV. CDR3 nucleotides: TGTGCCAGCAGCTTAACGGGGACTGAAGCTTTCTTT. Encoded protein: CASSLTGTEAFF.

The gene calls are TRBV5-6 and TRBJ2-5; possibly TRBD1 for D (6 bases). The CDR3 runs 14 residues. With 0 bases removed from V and 5 bases from J, the gap between germline ends came to 11 bases. Per the germline V gene, CDR1 is SGHDT and CDR2 is YYEEEE. The CDR3: CASSLVRGSETQYF. CDR3 in DNA: TGTGCCAGCAGCTTGGTCAGGGGTTCGGAGACCCAGTACTTC.

The rearrangement joins TRBV19 to TRBJ1-5; a weak D match, TRBD1 (6 bases). V was pared by 7 bases and J by 2 bases, with 15 bases between. The CDR3 length is 15 residues. Germline-derived CDR1 and CDR2 are LNHDA and SQIVND (reference sequence). The CDR3 region has the DNA TGTGCCAGTATGCAGGGGTTGGTGGGCAATCAGCCCCAGCATTTT. Translation gives CASMQGLVGNQPQHF.

This clone came up a few times. The rearrangement joins TRBV19 to TRBJ1-2; D unresolved. This CDR3 is built from 13 residues. Germline lookup yields CDR1 LNHDA and CDR2 SQIVND (reference sequence). Trimming took off 8 bases at V and 5 bases at J, with 15 bases between the two ends. CDR3 nucleotides: TGTGCCAGTCAGCTAGAAGGAGGGTATGGCTACACCTTC. It translates to CASQLEGGYGYTF.

Only one count was recorded for this clone. The chain uses TRBV7-9 and TRBJ2-5; D is possibly TRBD1 (5 bases). Germline-derived CDR1 and CDR2 are SEHNR and FQNEAQ (reference sequence). Between the trimmed V and J ends, which lost 6 bases and 5 bases, there was a span of 13 bases. There are 13 residues in the CDR3. The DNA for the CDR3 is TGTGCCAGCAGGTCTTCAGGGTTGGAGACCCAGTACTTC. This encodes CASRSSGLETQYF.

The chain recombines TRBV11-2 with TRBJ2-1; 7 nucleotides agree with TRBD1. The V and J ends lost 5 bases and 0 bases, in that order; junction bases with no gene match: 7. The CDR3 is 16 amino acids. From germline, CDR1 is SGHAT and CDR2 FQNNGV. The CDR3 nucleotides are TGTGCCAGCAGCGACCCGGGACAGTCCTCCTACAATGAGCAGTTCTTC. Its translation is CASSDPGQSSYNEQFF.

Here the CDR3 reads CASSLDGGGASTGELFF. The CDR3 DNA sequence: TGTGCCAGCAGCTTAGACGGCGGGGGGGCCAGCACCGGGGAGCTGTTTTTT. The V gene is TRBV7-2, the J gene TRBJ2-2, with TRBD2 matching 9 bases. The germline gives CDR1 SGHTA, CDR2 FQGNSA. The trim removed 1 base at V and 4 bases at J, leaving 7 bases unmatched. This CDR3 has 17 residues. Looking up the rest from reference TRBV7-2 and TRBJ2-2 gives the full variable domain: GAGVSQSPSNKVTEKGKDVELRCDPISGHTALYWYRQSLGQGLEFLIYFQGNSAPDKSGLPSDRFSAERTGGSVSTLTIQRTQQEDSAVYLCASSLDGGGASTGELFFGEGSRLTVL.

The chain couples TRBV9 to TRBJ2-2; 9 nucleotides line up with TRBD2. Per germline, CDR1 SGDLS and CDR2 YYNGEE. V shed 3 bases, J shed 0 bases, and the junction held 9 bases outside the gene matches. This CDR3 is built from 18 residues. The CDR3 DNA sequence: TGTGCCAGCAGCGGATCGGGACTAGCCAATTCGAACACCGGGGAGCTGTTTTTT. Translating gives CASSGSGLANSNTGELFF.

J is TRBJ1-3 and V is TRBV5-1; 7 bases agree with TRBD1. This CDR3 contains 16 residues. CDR1 and CDR2 (germline): SGHRS, YFSETQ. The J segment lost 4 bases and the V segment lost 7 bases, leaving 14 bases of the junction unmatched. Here the CDR3 DNA reads TGCGCCAGCGCTTGGGTAACGGGACAGCCAGGAAACACCATATATTTT. Protein: CASAWVTGQPGNTIYF.

The chain employs TRBV28 and TRBJ2-1, with unresolved D. Germline loops: CDR1 MDHEN, CDR2 SYDVKM. The CDR3 totals 14 residues. Trimming removed 3 bases at V and 5 bases at J, with 11 bases between. The CDR3: CASSFRHINNEQFF. In DNA, the CDR3 is TGTGCCAGCAGTTTTAGACACATCAACAATGAGCAGTTCTTC. Full variable domain (missing parts from reference TRBV28 and TRBJ2-1): DVKVTQSSRYLVKRTGEKVFLECVQDMDHENMFWYRQDPGLGLRLIYFSYDVKMKEKGDIPEGYSVSREKKERFSLILESASTNQTSMYLCASSFRHINNEQFFGPGTRLTVL.

This chain joins TRBV30 and TRBJ2-7; 11 bases agree with TRBD2. Germline V gene data show CDR1 as GTSNPN and CDR2 as SVGIG (reference sequence). CDR3 size: 14 residues. The J segment lost 3 bases and the V segment lost 4 bases, leaving 5 bases of the junction unmatched. The DNA for the CDR3 is TGTGCCTGGACCCCAGGGACTAGCGGCTACGAGCAGTACTTC. Translation gives CAWTPGTSGYEQYF.

The chain joins TRBV23-1 to TRBJ2-2; the D gene is possibly TRBD1 (6 bases). TRBV23-1 is designated an ORF whose function remains uncertain. The V end was cut by 6 bases, the J end by 3 bases, with 17 bases between. CDR3 length equals 16 residues. The chain's CDR3 is CASSQPRTDDTGELFF. CDR3 bases: TGCGCCAGCAGCCAACCGCGGACAGACGACACCGGGGAGCTGTTTTTT.

This clone appeared once. The chain employs TRBV6-1 and TRBJ2-1; the D gene is possibly TRBD2 (5 bases). Trimming removed 6 bases from V and 6 bases from J, with 12 bases in between. This CDR3 contains 13 residues. Per germline, CDR1 MNHNS and CDR2 SASEGT. The CDR3 DNA reads as TGTGCCAGCAGGATGGACGGACTCAATGAGCAGTTCTTC. Protein: CASRMDGLNEQFF.

This clone has just a few counts. V gene TRBV5-1 combines with J gene TRBJ2-7; 7 bases are shared with TRBD2. The CDR3 sequence is 14 residues long. Germline trimming cut 2 bases from V and 6 bases from J; bases unmatched to any gene: 8. Germline CDR1 SGHRS, CDR2 YFSETQ. The CDR3 coding sequence is TGCGCCAGCAGCTTTATGGCGGGAGAAGGCGAGCAGTACTTC. This encodes CASSFMAGEGEQYF.

The chain combines TRBV13 with TRBJ1-6; 9 nucleotides agree with TRBD1. Trimming cost V 5 bases and J 7 bases; bases outside gene matches: 6. Germline assignment: CDR1 PRHDT and CDR2 FYEKMQ (reference sequence). This CDR3 comprises 15 residues. The CDR3 loop is CASSGDRAANSPLHF. DNA for the CDR3: TGTGCCAGCAGCGGGGACAGGGCCGCGAATTCACCCCTCCACTTT.

This clone was observed a few times. The chain is built from TRBV6-5 and TRBJ2-2; the D is unclear. The V gene lost 3 bases and the J gene lost 5 bases, with 7 bases spanning the gap. CDR3 length: 13 residues. Germline V CDR1 and CDR2: MNHEY, SVGAGI. The CDR3 DNA reads as TGTGCCAGCAGTTATCGGTCTACCGGGGAGCTGTTTTTT. This encodes CASSYRSTGELFF.

As regards this clone: Other DNA sequences of this sample code for an identical CDR3. The genes are TRBV25-1 and TRBJ1-2; no firm D call. V was cut by 2 bases and J by 8 bases, with 24 bases left in between. There are 17 residues in the CDR3. From germline, CDR1 is MGHDK and CDR2 SYGVNS. CDR3 residues: CASSEKAALGRLSGYTF. The CDR3 DNA reads as TGTGCCAGCAGTGAAAAGGCAGCACTTGGGCGCCTGAGCGGCTACACCTTC.

The chain has TRBV19 and TRBJ1-5, with unresolved D. Germline CDR1 LNHDA, CDR2 SQIVND (reference sequence). The V gene lost 10 bases and the J gene lost 0 bases, with 19 bases spanning the gap. This CDR3 contains 16 residues. CDR3 DNA: TGTGCCACTCTAAGGAGCGGGGAGTATAGCAATCAGCCCCAGCATTTT. This gives the protein CATLRSGEYSNQPQHF.

V and J are TRBV5-1 and TRBJ1-4; D is ambiguous. The CDR3 consists of 15 residues. Looked up from germline, CDR1 is SGHRS and CDR2 is YFSETQ. The V end lost 5 bases, the J end lost 7 bases, and 18 bases lay between the germline ends. This CDR3 reads CASSEAWVMGEKLFF. The CDR3, as DNA: TGCGCCAGCAGTGAGGCATGGGTAATGGGTGAAAAACTGTTTTTT.

The chain joins TRBV10-3 to TRBJ1-1; the D gene is possibly TRBD1 (6 bases). V was pared by 3 bases and J by 6 bases, with 11 bases between. This CDR3 comprises 13 residues. Germline CDR1 and CDR2: ENHRY and SYGVKD. In DNA form, the CDR3 reads TGTGCCATCAGTGACAGGGGTAACGCTGAAGCTTTCTTT. Its protein is CAISDRGNAEAFF.

J is TRBJ2-1 and V is TRBV29-1, with 7 bases lining up with TRBD1. Trimming at V came to 7 bases and at J to 3 bases, leaving 3 bases not matched to a gene. The CDR3 is 12 amino acids. In germline, CDR1 is SQVTM, CDR2 ANQGSEA. The CDR3 here is CSARDSYNEQFF. The CDR3 nucleotides read TGCAGCGCCCGGGACAGCTACAATGAGCAGTTCTTC.

This clone was seen a few times. The identical CDR3 is also encoded by other nucleotide sequences in the sample. The chain uses TRBV2 and TRBJ2-7; 12 nucleotides line up with TRBD2. J gave up 5 bases and V 6 bases, and 8 bases lay outside the gene matches. The CDR3 is 15 residues long. Germline V lookup: CDR1 SNHLY, CDR2 FYNNEI. The DNA for the CDR3 is TGTGCCAGCAGGGAGGCTAGCGGGAGGGTCGACGAGCAGTACTTC. This gives the protein CASREASGRVDEQYF.

This chain connects TRBV7-2 to TRBJ2-4; 7 positions match TRBD2. CDR3 length: 12 residues. Germline V lookup: CDR1 SGHTA, CDR2 FQGNSA. J was trimmed by 8 bases and V by 5 bases; bases with no gene match: 3. CDR3 protein: CASSPGGDIQYF. CDR3 coding DNA: TGTGCCAGCAGCCCTGGGGGGGACATTCAGTACTTC.

The sample holds a few counts of this clone. The chain joins TRBV5-1 to TRBJ2-2, with 9 bases identical to TRBD2. The J segment lost 1 base and the V segment lost 0 bases, leaving 4 bases of the junction unmatched. Germline CDR1 is SGHRS and CDR2 is YFSETQ. CDR3 length: 17 amino acids. CDR3 loop: CASSLDPAGGNTGELFF. CDR3 sequence (DNA): TGCGCCAGCAGCTTGGATCCAGCGGGAGGGAACACCGGGGAGCTGTTTTTT.

The rearrangement links TRBV29-1 to TRBJ2-1; 7 bases line up with TRBD1. Germline CDR1 reads SQVTM; CDR2 reads ANQGSEA. V shed 6 bases and J 0 bases; nucleotides not matched to a gene: 2. This CDR3 region has 13 residues. This chain's CDR3 is CSVGQSSYNEQFF. CDR3 sequence (DNA): TGCAGCGTGGGACAGAGCTCCTACAATGAGCAGTTCTTC.

This chain uses TRBV2 with TRBJ2-3, with D perhaps TRBD1 (5 bases). This CDR3 has 14 residues. V lost 2 bases and J 1 base, leaving 7 bases between the germline ends. Per germline, CDR1 SNHLY and CDR2 FYNNEI. The CDR3 DNA is TGTGCCAGCAGTGAACAGGGTGGCACAGATACGCAGTATTTT. Translated: CASSEQGGTDTQYF. The full variable domain, in which reference TRBV2 and TRBJ2-3 provide the parts outside the CDR3, is EPEVTQTPSHQVTQMGQEVILRCVPISNHLYFYWYRQILGQKVEFLVSFYNNEISEKSEIFDDQFSVERPDGSNFTLKIRSTKLEDSAMYFCASSEQGGTDTQYFGPGTRLTVL.

This clone has just a few counts. The V gene is TRBV21-1, the J gene TRBJ1-2. TRBV21-1 is termed a pseudogene. The CDR3 loop spans 18 amino acids. CDR3 bases: TGTGCCAGCAGCAAAGTAGGGCCGACGCGGGAGATTTGCTATGGCTACACCTTC. Its protein product is CASSKVGPTREICYGYTF.